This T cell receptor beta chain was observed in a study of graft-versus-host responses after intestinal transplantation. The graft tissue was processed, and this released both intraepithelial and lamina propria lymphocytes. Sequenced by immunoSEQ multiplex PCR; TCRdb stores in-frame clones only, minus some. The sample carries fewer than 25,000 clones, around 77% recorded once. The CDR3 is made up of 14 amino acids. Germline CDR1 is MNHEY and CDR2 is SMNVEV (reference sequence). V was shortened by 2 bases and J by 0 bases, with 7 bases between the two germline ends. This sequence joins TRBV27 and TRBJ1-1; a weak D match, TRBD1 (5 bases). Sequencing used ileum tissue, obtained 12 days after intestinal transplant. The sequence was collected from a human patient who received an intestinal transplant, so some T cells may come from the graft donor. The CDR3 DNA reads TGTGCCAGCAGTTTAGGAGGGGTGAACACTGAAGCTTTCTTT. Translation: CASSLGGVNTEAFF.